The 20 T cell receptor beta chains reported below all come from one sample, sequenced in a study of T cell responses to AZD1222 COVID-19 vaccine. Clones were read by immunoSEQ multiplex PCR, and TCRdb kept only the in-frame ones, dropping some. The sample includes 140,000 or so clones, roughly 94% seen only once; the top ten take about 1.9%. Sequencing used peripheral blood, obtained on day 0 of AZD1222 vaccination. The receptors here all came from an adult in good health.

The V call is TRBV11-2, the J call TRBJ2-5; 7 nucleotides match TRBD1. J was trimmed by 2 bases and V by 4 bases; bases with no gene match: 10. Germline loops: CDR1 SGHAT, CDR2 FQNNGV. This CDR3 contains 16 residues. CDR3 nucleotides: TGTGCCAGCAGCTCACCTAGGACAGGAGTACAAGAGACCCAGTACTTC. This sequence encodes CASSSPRTGVQETQYF. The full variable domain, completed using reference TRBV11-2 and TRBJ2-5, is EAGVAQSPRYKIIEKRQSVAFWCNPISGHATLYWYQQILGQGPKLLIQFQNNGVVDDSQLPKDRFSAERLKGVDSTLKIQPAKLEDSAVYLCASSSPRTGVQETQYFGPGTRLLVL.

CDR3 amino acids: CASSLAAGTGEDPHKETQYF. CDR3 sequence (DNA): TGTGCCAGCAGCTTAGCGGCTGGGACAGGGGAGGACCCACATAAAGAGACCCAGTACTTC. The V and J genes are TRBV7-2 and TRBJ2-5; 10 bases match TRBD1. The ends lost 0 bases at V and 3 bases at J; junction bases unmatched: 16. The CDR3 spans 20 residues. From germline, CDR1 is SGHTA and CDR2 FQGNSA.

The chain is built from TRBV7-9 and TRBJ1-1; D perhaps matches TRBD1 (5 bases). This CDR3 is built from 12 residues. V lost 10 bases and J lost 5, with 14 bases in between. Germline V gene data show CDR1 as SEHNR and CDR2 as FQNEAQ (reference sequence). CDR3 sequence reads: CATEGSWTEAFF. The CDR3 DNA reads TGTGCCACCGAGGGGTCTTGGACTGAAGCTTTCTTT.

The rearrangement joins TRBV5-4 to TRBJ2-3, with TRBD2 identical over 9 bases. The CDR3 covers 16 residues. Germline loops: CDR1 SGHNT, CDR2 YYREEE (reference sequence). Trimming removed 1 base from V and 1 base from J; junction bases left unmatched: 4. CDR3 DNA sequence: TGTGCCAGCAGCTTGAGGGGCGGGGGGGGCACAGATACGCAGTATTTT. Amino acids: CASSLRGGGGTDTQYF. The full variable domain, with the rest looked up from reference TRBV5-4 and TRBJ2-3, is ETGVTQSPTHLIKTRGQQVTLRCSSQSGHNTVSWYQQALGQGPQFIFQYYREEENGRGNFPPRFSGLQFPNYSSELNVNALELDDSALYLCASSLRGGGGTDTQYFGPGTRLTVL.

In regard to this clone: An end of the junction differs from the germline gene, which may be a read error. This chain connects TRBV5-1 to TRBJ2-1; maybe TRBD2 (6 bases). The CDR3 totals 12 residues. Germline loops: CDR1 SGHRS, CDR2 YFSETQ. This chain's CDR3 is CASSLGVAEQFF. The CDR3 DNA follows: TGCGCCAGCAGCTTGGGGGTAGCGGAGCAATTCTTC.

The chain joins TRBV6-2 or TRBV6-3 to TRBJ2-3; TRBD1 agrees at 10 bases. Germline V lookup: CDR1 MNHEY, CDR2 SVGEGT. The CDR3 runs to 16 residues. V dropped 6 bases and J dropped 1; count of bases not matched to a gene: 7. The CDR3 here is CASSRIGTGGTDTQYF. The CDR3 DNA reads TGTGCCAGCAGCCGAATCGGGACAGGGGGCACAGATACGCAGTATTTT.

The genes are TRBV5-4 and TRBJ1-4, with D perhaps matching TRBD1 (5 bases). The CDR3 consists of 11 residues. V was pared by 4 bases and J by 8 bases, with 6 bases between. Germline CDR1 SGHNT, CDR2 YYREEE (reference sequence). For the CDR3, the DNA is TGTGCCAGCAGCCGGGGGGAAAAACTGTTTTTT. This translates into CASSRGEKLFF.

J is TRBJ2-1 and V is TRBV7-8, with no clear D. This CDR3 spans 16 amino acids. V was shortened by 1 base and J by 2 bases, with 12 bases between the two germline ends. Germline V CDR1 and CDR2: SGHVS, FQNEAQ. CDR3 DNA sequence: TGTGCCAGCAGCTTAGTTGGTGCCGTGACCTACAATGAGCAGTTCTTC. Residues: CASSLVGAVTYNEQFF.

This clone was seen once. Here the CDR3 reads CAISESMYTQYF. Here the CDR3 DNA reads TGTGCCATCAGTGAGTCGATGTATACGCAGTATTTT. The chain couples TRBV10-3 to TRBJ2-3; D gene uncertain. Germline CDR1 and CDR2: ENHRY and SYGVKD. Trimming removed 0 bases from V and 7 bases from J, with 5 bases in between. CDR3 size: 12 residues.

This chain connects TRBV27 to TRBJ1-5; D is perhaps TRBD1 (6 bases). Germline-derived CDR1 and CDR2 are MNHEY and SMNVEV (reference sequence). The CDR3 runs 16 residues. V was clipped by 5 bases and J by 3 bases, with 17 bases between them. CDR3 sequence: CASSDFSGGANQPQHF. In DNA form, the CDR3 reads TGTGCCAGCAGTGACTTTTCTGGGGGGGCCAATCAGCCCCAGCATTTT.

V usage is TRBV28 and J usage is TRBJ2-2; D is uncertain. The CDR3 is made up of 13 amino acids. V was trimmed by 4 bases and J by 7 bases, leaving 10 bases between them. The germline V gene encodes CDR1 MDHEN and CDR2 SYDVKM. This chain's CDR3 is CASSSQLSGELFF. The CDR3, as DNA: TGTGCCAGCAGTTCCCAGTTAAGCGGGGAGCTGTTTTTT. Looking up the rest from reference TRBV28 and TRBJ2-2 gives the full variable domain: DVKVTQSSRYLVKRTGEKVFLECVQDMDHENMFWYRQDPGLGLRLIYFSYDVKMKEKGDIPEGYSVSREKKERFSLILESASTNQTSMYLCASSSQLSGELFFGEGSRLTVL.

The chain recombines TRBV6-6 with TRBJ2-7; possible D gene TRBD1, 6 bases. In germline, CDR1 is MNHNY, CDR2 SVGAGI (reference sequence). Between the trimmed V and J ends, which lost 1 base and 3 bases, there was a span of 13 bases. This CDR3 comprises 15 residues. The CDR3 region is CASSYYVTGHYEQYF. The CDR3 bases are TGTGCCAGCAGTTACTATGTTACAGGGCACTACGAGCAGTACTTC.

The chain links TRBV2 to TRBJ1-1; 7 bases are shared with TRBD1. Unmatched junction bases numbered 4, after V lost 3 bases and J lost 0 bases. In germline, CDR1 is SNHLY, CDR2 FYNNEI. This CDR3 spans 15 amino acids. The CDR3 nucleotides read TGTGCCAGCAGTGAGTTCGGGACAGTGAACACTGAAGCTTTCTTT. It is translated as CASSEFGTVNTEAFF.

This clone was seen only once. This chain joins TRBV3-1 (or the pseudogene TRBV3-2) and TRBJ2-1, with 8 bases that match TRBD2. The V segment lost 0 bases and the J segment 7 bases; nucleotides outside the gene matches: 14. There are 18 residues in the CDR3. The germline V gene encodes CDR1 LGHDT and CDR2 YNNKEL (reference sequence). The CDR3 nucleotides are TGTGCCAGCAGCCAAGACACTAGCGGAATGAGTAGGTTTAATGAGCAGTTCTTC. Protein: CASSQDTSGMSRFNEQFF.

The V and J genes are TRBV27 and TRBJ2-1, with D possibly being TRBD1 or TRBD2 (5 bases each). This CDR3 has 12 amino acids. V lost 4 bases and J 10 bases, leaving 11 bases between the germline ends. The germline CDR1 and CDR2 sequences are MNHEY and SMNVEV (reference sequence). The CDR3 coding sequence is TGTGCCAGCAGTTCAAGAGGGGAGGAGCAGTTCTTC. Protein sequence: CASSSRGEEQFF.

The chain recombines TRBV6-2 or TRBV6-3 with TRBJ1-5, with a possible D match to TRBD1 (5 bases). Trimming left V 7 bases short and J 2 bases short, with 15 bases between. The germline V gene encodes CDR1 MNHEY and CDR2 SVGEGT. This CDR3 has 15 residues. Here the CDR3 reads CASTPGGVGNQPQHF. DNA of the CDR3: TGTGCCAGCACCCCCGGGGGGGTCGGCAATCAGCCCCAGCATTTT.

The V call is TRBV5-5, the J call TRBJ2-5; perhaps TRBD1 as D (6 bases). This CDR3 is built from 14 residues. The V end was cut by 0 bases, the J end by 2 bases, with 8 bases between. Germline CDR1 reads SGHKS; CDR2 reads YYEKEE (reference sequence). The CDR3 sequence: CASSLARGQETQYF. The CDR3 DNA sequence: TGTGCCAGCAGCTTGGCGAGGGGGCAAGAGACCCAGTACTTC.

This rearrangement joins TRBV28 to TRBJ1-2; the D is unclear. Germline V gene data show CDR1 as MDHEN and CDR2 as SYDVKM. This CDR3 is built from 13 residues. Trimming pared 6 bases from V and 1 base from J, leaving 9 bases between. CDR3 nucleotide sequence: TGTGCCAGCAGGGTGGAGGGTAACTATGGCTACACCTTC. Residues: CASRVEGNYGYTF.

A few counts support this clone. V gene TRBV15 combines with J gene TRBJ1-5; D gene unclear. The length of the CDR3 is 16 residues. Germline values: CDR1 LNHNV, CDR2 YYDKDF (reference sequence). V dropped 1 base and J dropped 4 bases, with 14 bases sitting between them. The CDR3 sequence: CATSRAKTRSNQPQHF. CDR3 nucleotides: TGTGCCACCAGCAGAGCCAAAACCAGATCAAATCAGCCCCAGCATTTT.

This clone appeared a single time. This chain links TRBV4-3 with TRBJ1-2; TRBD1 is a possible D gene (6 bases). Germline V gene data show CDR1 as LGHNA and CDR2 as YSLEER. This CDR3 comprises 13 residues. The V gene lost 1 base and the J gene lost 8 bases, with 11 bases spanning the gap. The CDR3 here is CASSQAPGDGYTF. DNA for the CDR3: TGCGCCAGCAGCCAAGCCCCAGGGGACGGCTACACCTTC.